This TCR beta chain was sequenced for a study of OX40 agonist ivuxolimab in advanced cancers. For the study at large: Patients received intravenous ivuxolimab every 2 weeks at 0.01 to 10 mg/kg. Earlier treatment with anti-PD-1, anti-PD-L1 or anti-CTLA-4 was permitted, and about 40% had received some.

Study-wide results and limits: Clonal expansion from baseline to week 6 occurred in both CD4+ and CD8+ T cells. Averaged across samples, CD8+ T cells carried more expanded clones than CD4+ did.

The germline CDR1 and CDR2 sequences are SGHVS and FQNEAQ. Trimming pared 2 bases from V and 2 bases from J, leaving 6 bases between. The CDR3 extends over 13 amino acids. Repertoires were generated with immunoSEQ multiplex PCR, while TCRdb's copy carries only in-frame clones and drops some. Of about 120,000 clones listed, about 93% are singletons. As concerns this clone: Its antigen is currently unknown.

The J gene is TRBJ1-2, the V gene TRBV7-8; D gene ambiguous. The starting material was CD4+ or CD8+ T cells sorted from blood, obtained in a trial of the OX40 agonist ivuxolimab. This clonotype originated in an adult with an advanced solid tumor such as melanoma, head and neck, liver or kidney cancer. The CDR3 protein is CASSLSVNYGYTF. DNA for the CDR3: TGTGCCAGCAGCTTATCAGTGAACTATGGCTACACCTTC.